This T cell receptor (beta chain) was sequenced for a study of blood T cells in healthy people across ages. Regarding the study as a whole: Long-lived donors carried more naive CD4+ cells and greater diversity than aged donors.

The use of a sample-barcoded 5' primer and a J-beta primer mix characterized a second PCR of about 6 to 11 cycles. In TCRdb, the 5' RACE reads were re-called with MiXCR into one record per CDR3 protein. Among fewer than 1,200,000 distinct CDR3 sequences listed, about 25% were seen once. As concerns this clonotype: Its antigen remains unidentified.

The CDR3 consists of 16 residues. Trimming stripped 5 bases from V and 4 bases from J, with 18 bases between. The sample also formed part of further work on T cells of mothers and their children.

The chain has TRBV12-3 or TRBV12-4 and TRBJ2-1; tentative D call: TRBD1 (6 bases). Source material: blood. This receptor was identified in a girl aged 2 to 9 in good health. The CDR3 DNA sequence: TGTGCCAGCAGTGGTAGGGACACCACGACGTACAATGAGCAGTTCTTC. This codes for CASSGRDTTTYNEQFF.